These T cell receptor beta chains were read from a single sample in a study of T cells in localized non-small cell lung cancer. Sequencing used immunoSEQ multiplex PCR; TCRdb keeps in-frame clones, though not all of them. The sample includes about 83,000 clones, 80% seen only once; the top ten take more than 9%. Sequenced here: peripheral blood, sampled before any cancer treatment. The receptors originated from a female donor older than 55 with stage I lung adenocarcinoma. Both conserved end residues are part of each CDR3. The order of the fields is J gene, V gene, D gene, clone size, CDR3 protein, CDR3 DNA. A D gene is named only where the DNA matches it firmly. A clone size is listed for some rows: how often the clone was seen (once, few, many), or a class if it is expanded.

J gene: TRBJ1-3
V gene: TRBV7-2
D gene: NA
clone size: once
CDR3 protein: CASSLEGRSNTIYF
CDR3 DNA: TGTGCCAGCAGCTTAGAAGGCAGGAGTAACACCATATATTTT

J gene: TRBJ2-3
V gene: TRBV27
D gene: NA
clone size: NA
CDR3 protein: CASQRSVGGTDTQYF
CDR3 DNA: TGTGCCAGCCAGAGGTCGGTGGGAGGCACAGATACGCAGTATTTT

J gene: TRBJ2-1
V gene: TRBV20-1
D gene: NA
clone size: NA
CDR3 protein: CSASLGNEQFF
CDR3 DNA: TGCAGTGCTTCATTGGGGAATGAGCAGTTCTTC

J gene: TRBJ1-1
V gene: TRBV19
D gene: TRBD1
clone size: NA
CDR3 protein: CASRETGINTEAFF
CDR3 DNA: TGTGCCAGTAGGGAGACAGGGATTAACACTGAAGCTTTCTTT

J gene: TRBJ2-5
V gene: TRBV13
D gene: NA
clone size: few
CDR3 protein: CASSLIHQDQYF
CDR3 DNA: TGTGCCAGCAGCTTAATTCATCAGGACCAGTACTTC

J gene: TRBJ2-1
V gene: TRBV6-6
D gene: NA
clone size: NA
CDR3 protein: CASSYNGGGGHEQFF
CDR3 DNA: TGTGCCAGCAGTTACAATGGGGGGGGCGGGCATGAGCAGTTCTTC

J gene: TRBJ1-2
V gene: TRBV6-4
D gene: TRBD1
clone size: NA
CDR3 protein: CASTPGQGLGYTF
CDR3 DNA: TGTGCCAGCACCCCCGGACAGGGCCTGGGCTACACCTTC

J gene: TRBJ2-1
V gene: TRBV7-2
D gene: TRBD2
clone size: once
CDR3 protein: CASSLGSGSGNEQFF
CDR3 DNA: TGTGCCAGCAGCTTAGGCAGCGGGAGTGGGAATGAGCAGTTCTTC

J gene: TRBJ2-1
V gene: TRBV18
D gene: TRBD2
clone size: NA
CDR3 protein: CASSPLAGGYNEQFF
CDR3 DNA: TGTGCCAGCTCCCCACTGGCGGGGGGGTACAATGAGCAGTTCTTC

J gene: TRBJ2-5
V gene: TRBV11-1
D gene: TRBD2
clone size: NA
CDR3 protein: CASSPRVIAGGGKTQYF
CDR3 DNA: TGTGCCAGCAGCCCTCGGGTAATAGCGGGAGGCGGGAAGACCCAGTACTTC

J gene: TRBJ2-5
V gene: TRBV5-1
D gene: NA
clone size: NA
CDR3 protein: CASSLADYPTQETQYF
CDR3 DNA: TGCGCCAGCAGCTTGGCGGACTACCCGACCCAAGAGACCCAGTACTTC

J gene: TRBJ2-1
V gene: TRBV4-2
D gene: TRBD2
clone size: NA
CDR3 protein: CASSQRLAGAPSYNEQFF
CDR3 DNA: TGTGCCAGCAGCCAAAGGTTAGCGGGGGCCCCCTCCTACAATGAGCAGTTCTTC

J gene: TRBJ2-1
V gene: TRBV5-6
D gene: TRBD1
clone size: few
CDR3 protein: CASSPWDRVRNEQFF
CDR3 DNA: TGTGCCAGCAGCCCCTGGGACAGAGTTCGCAATGAGCAGTTCTTC

J gene: TRBJ1-2
V gene: TRBV5-4
D gene: TRBD1
clone size: NA
CDR3 protein: CASSAGQGDGYTF
CDR3 DNA: TGTGCCAGCAGCGCGGGACAGGGGGATGGCTACACCTTC

J gene: TRBJ1-3
V gene: TRBV27
D gene: NA
clone size: NA
CDR3 protein: CASSLSATMGNTIYF
CDR3 DNA: TGTGCCAGCAGTTTATCGGCGACGATGGGAAACACCATATATTTT

J gene: TRBJ1-1
V gene: TRBV10-3
D gene: TRBD1
clone size: NA
CDR3 protein: CATREVRGMNTEAFF
CDR3 DNA: TGTGCCACCAGAGAGGTCAGGGGGATGAACACTGAAGCTTTCTTT

J gene: TRBJ1-1
V gene: TRBV29-1
D gene: NA
clone size: NA
CDR3 protein: CSAGDSMNTEAFF
CDR3 DNA: TGCAGCGCCGGAGACAGTATGAACACTGAAGCTTTCTTT

J gene: TRBJ2-1
V gene: TRBV9
D gene: TRBD2
clone size: NA
CDR3 protein: CASSVASGSTNEQFF
CDR3 DNA: TGTGCCAGCAGCGTAGCTAGCGGGAGTACAAATGAGCAGTTCTTC

J gene: TRBJ1-1
V gene: TRBV9
D gene: NA
clone size: few
CDR3 protein: CASSRDGNTEAFF
CDR3 DNA: TGTGCCAGCTCTCGGGACGGTAACACTGAAGCTTTCTTT

J gene: TRBJ2-7
V gene: TRBV2
D gene: NA
clone size: NA
CDR3 protein: CASRRVVGGHEQYF
CDR3 DNA: TGTGCCAGCAGGCGAGTGGTAGGGGGGCACGAGCAGTACTTC

J gene: TRBJ1-4
V gene: TRBV6-6
D gene: NA
clone size: NA
CDR3 protein: CASSYSLSEALRKLFF
CDR3 DNA: TGTGCCAGCAGTTACTCGCTTTCCGAAGCCCTTCGAAAACTGTTTTTT

J gene: TRBJ2-5
V gene: TRBV7-2
D gene: NA
clone size: NA
CDR3 protein: CASSLLGETQYF
CDR3 DNA: TGTGCCAGCAGCTTACTCGGGGAGACCCAGTACTTC

J gene: TRBJ1-4
V gene: TRBV5-1
D gene: TRBD1
clone size: NA
CDR3 protein: CASSLEGAELFF
CDR3 DNA: TGCGCCAGCAGCTTGGAGGGGGCTGAACTGTTTTTT

J gene: TRBJ2-7
V gene: TRBV25-1
D gene: NA
clone size: NA
CDR3 protein: CASSGGPYEQYF
CDR3 DNA: TGTGCCAGCAGTGGAGGACCCTACGAGCAGTACTTC

J gene: TRBJ2-2
V gene: TRBV7-2
D gene: NA
clone size: NA
CDR3 protein: CASSFGQIQTGELFF
CDR3 DNA: TGTGCCAGCAGCTTTGGACAGATACAGACCGGGGAGCTGTTTTTT

J gene: TRBJ1-3
V gene: TRBV30
D gene: TRBD1
clone size: NA
CDR3 protein: CAWLSTGTGFYGNTIYF
CDR3 DNA: TGTGCCTGGCTTTCAACCGGGACAGGGTTCTATGGGAACACCATATATTTT

J gene: TRBJ1-2
V gene: TRBV6-5
D gene: TRBD1
clone size: NA
CDR3 protein: CASSPWDSQGYGYTF
CDR3 DNA: TGTGCCAGCAGTCCCTGGGACAGCCAGGGCTATGGCTACACCTTC

J gene: TRBJ2-1
V gene: TRBV11-1
D gene: TRBD2
clone size: NA
CDR3 protein: CASSSTSGRLHEQFF
CDR3 DNA: TGTGCCAGCAGCTCGACTAGCGGGAGGCTGCATGAGCAGTTCTTC

J gene: TRBJ1-4
V gene: TRBV6-5
D gene: NA
clone size: NA
CDR3 protein: CASSYSGGGGLFF
CDR3 DNA: TGTGCCAGCAGTTACTCTGGTGGGGGAGGACTGTTTTTT

J gene: TRBJ1-2
V gene: TRBV6-1
D gene: NA
clone size: NA
CDR3 protein: CASSEGGVSYGYTF
CDR3 DNA: TGTGCCAGCAGTGAAGGGGGGGTTTCCTATGGCTACACCTTC

J gene: TRBJ1-2
V gene: TRBV15
D gene: NA
clone size: NA
CDR3 protein: CATSSGPGGYGYTF
CDR3 DNA: TGTGCCACCAGCAGTGGCCCCGGGGGTTATGGCTACACCTTC

J gene: TRBJ2-3
V gene: TRBV9
D gene: NA
clone size: NA
CDR3 protein: CASSVEGGASTDTQYF
CDR3 DNA: TGTGCCAGCAGCGTAGAGGGGGGTGCTAGCACAGATACGCAGTATTTT

J gene: TRBJ1-2
V gene: TRBV19
D gene: TRBD1
clone size: few
CDR3 protein: CASSRDRSRGYTF
CDR3 DNA: TGTGCCAGTAGTAGGGACAGGAGCCGTGGCTACACCTTC

J gene: TRBJ2-1
V gene: TRBV19
D gene: TRBD2
clone size: NA
CDR3 protein: CASSMGTSTYNEQFF
CDR3 DNA: TGTGCCAGTAGTATGGGGACTAGCACTTACAATGAGCAGTTCTTC

J gene: TRBJ1-4
V gene: TRBV19
D gene: NA
clone size: few
CDR3 protein: CASSWGGNEKLFF
CDR3 DNA: TGTGCCAGTAGTTGGGGTGGTAATGAAAAACTGTTTTTT

J gene: TRBJ1-2
V gene: TRBV29-1
D gene: TRBD1
clone size: NA
CDR3 protein: CSVSQGANYGYTF
CDR3 DNA: TGCAGCGTTTCACAGGGGGCGAACTATGGCTACACCTTC

J gene: TRBJ2-2
V gene: TRBV10-2
D gene: NA
clone size: NA
CDR3 protein: CASFAGGGTGELFF
CDR3 DNA: TGCGCCAGCTTCGCAGGGGGGGGAACCGGGGAGCTGTTTTTT

J gene: TRBJ1-5
V gene: TRBV19
D gene: NA
clone size: NA
CDR3 protein: CASSLRDNSNQPQHF
CDR3 DNA: TGTGCCAGTAGTTTACGGGACAATAGCAATCAGCCCCAGCATTTT

J gene: TRBJ2-6
V gene: TRBV7-6
D gene: NA
clone size: NA
CDR3 protein: CASSLYRTAASGANVLTF
CDR3 DNA: TGTGCCAGCAGCTTATATAGGACAGCAGCCTCTGGGGCCAACGTCCTGACTTTC

J gene: TRBJ1-3
V gene: TRBV5-1
D gene: NA
clone size: NA
CDR3 protein: CASSLDSLSGNTIYF
CDR3 DNA: TGCGCCAGCAGTTTAGACTCACTCTCTGGAAACACCATATATTTT

J gene: TRBJ1-5
V gene: TRBV19
D gene: NA
clone size: NA
CDR3 protein: CASSPPDQPQHF
CDR3 DNA: TGTGCCAGTAGTCCCCCCGATCAGCCCCAGCATTTT

J gene: TRBJ2-1
V gene: TRBV19
D gene: TRBD2
clone size: once
CDR3 protein: CASSRAGASGRAREQFF
CDR3 DNA: TGTGCCAGTAGTAGGGCGGGCGCTAGCGGGAGGGCCAGGGAGCAGTTCTTC

J gene: TRBJ1-2
V gene: TRBV13
D gene: NA
clone size: NA
CDR3 protein: CASSSRGLANYGYTF
CDR3 DNA: TGTGCCAGCAGCTCCCGGGGCTTAGCTAACTATGGCTACACCTTC

J gene: TRBJ2-3
V gene: TRBV9
D gene: TRBD1
clone size: once
CDR3 protein: CASSPSPTTGTQYF
CDR3 DNA: TGTGCCAGCAGCCCGAGCCCAACGACAGGGACGCAGTATTTT

J gene: TRBJ2-3
V gene: TRBV6-5
D gene: TRBD1
clone size: NA
CDR3 protein: CASSPGTGGNTQYF
CDR3 DNA: TGTGCCAGCAGCCCCGGGACAGGGGGTAATACGCAGTATTTT

J gene: TRBJ2-2
V gene: TRBV9
D gene: NA
clone size: NA
CDR3 protein: CASSVEPRYTGELFF
CDR3 DNA: TGTGCCAGCAGCGTAGAGCCGCGGTACACCGGGGAGCTGTTTTTT

J gene: TRBJ2-3
V gene: TRBV5-1
D gene: NA
clone size: NA
CDR3 protein: CASSLSGGAVRDTQYF
CDR3 DNA: TGCGCCAGCAGCTTGTCAGGTGGTGCGGTGCGCGATACGCAGTATTTT

J gene: TRBJ2-1
V gene: TRBV19
D gene: TRBD2
clone size: NA
CDR3 protein: CASSIWTSGASGGEQFF
CDR3 DNA: TGTGCCAGTAGTATATGGACTAGCGGGGCTTCAGGTGGTGAGCAGTTCTTC

J gene: TRBJ1-5
V gene: TRBV9
D gene: NA
clone size: NA
CDR3 protein: CASSVDPLLQPQHF
CDR3 DNA: TGTGCCAGCAGCGTAGATCCCTTGTTACAGCCCCAGCATTTT

J gene: TRBJ2-3
V gene: TRBV7-2
D gene: TRBD2
clone size: NA
CDR3 protein: CASSLAAGDRVQYF
CDR3 DNA: TGTGCCAGCAGCTTAGCGGCGGGAGATCGGGTGCAGTATTTT

J gene: TRBJ2-2
V gene: TRBV4-2
D gene: NA
clone size: NA
CDR3 protein: CASSQGGRGGRNTGELFF
CDR3 DNA: TGTGCCAGCAGCCAAGGGGGGCGCGGGGGCCGTAACACCGGGGAGCTGTTTTTT

J gene: TRBJ1-6
V gene: TRBV9
D gene: NA
clone size: NA
CDR3 protein: CASSRDPEGSYNSPLHF
CDR3 DNA: TGTGCCAGCAGCAGGGACCCCGAGGGGTCCTATAATTCACCCCTCCACTTT

J gene: TRBJ1-2
V gene: TRBV28
D gene: TRBD1
clone size: NA
CDR3 protein: CASSSAKVRGQGYTF
CDR3 DNA: TGTGCCAGCAGTTCCGCAAAAGTCAGGGGGCAGGGCTACACCTTC

J gene: TRBJ2-5
V gene: TRBV7-2
D gene: NA
clone size: NA
CDR3 protein: CASSLDGRPYPYF
CDR3 DNA: TGTGCCAGCAGCTTAGATGGCAGGCCCTACCCATACTTC

J gene: TRBJ2-7
V gene: TRBV28
D gene: TRBD1
clone size: NA
CDR3 protein: CATRETGGLYEQYF
CDR3 DNA: TGTGCCACCAGAGAGACAGGGGGCTTGTACGAGCAGTACTTC

J gene: TRBJ2-2
V gene: TRBV30
D gene: NA
clone size: NA
CDR3 protein: CAWNGGGPGELFF
CDR3 DNA: TGTGCCTGGAACGGAGGGGGGCCCGGGGAGCTGTTTTTT

J gene: TRBJ1-2
V gene: TRBV30
D gene: NA
clone size: NA
CDR3 protein: CAWSRGWDYGYTF
CDR3 DNA: TGTGCCTGGTCCAGGGGCTGGGACTATGGCTACACCTTC